The present TCR beta chain was sequenced within a study of cytomegalovirus exposure and HLA in healthy donors. It was with 60 Vbeta and 13 Jbeta primers that the PCR ran. Profiling relied on immunoSEQ multiplex PCR, and the TCRdb table lists in-frame clones only, not all of them. Of about 130,000 clones in the sample, less than 75% were seen once. All donors participated as healthy donors of bone marrow. Germline CDR1 is LNHDA and CDR2 is SQIVND (reference sequence). V shed 6 bases and J shed 2 bases, with 8 bases lying between them. The CDR3 loop spans 13 amino acids. This clone was observed a handful of times.

The TCR sequence derives from a woman aged 40 to 49 in good health and CMV-seropositive. Sequences were obtained from PBMCs. V and J are TRBV19 and TRBJ2-1; D remains ambiguous. In nucleotides, the CDR3 is TGTGCCAGTAGCATCACTCCCTACAATGAGCAGTTCTTC. It specifies CASSITPYNEQFF.